The present T cell receptor beta chain was sequenced within a study of a mutant IDH1 vaccine in newly diagnosed glioma. As to this clone: As yet, its antigen is unknown.

Assay used: immunoSEQ multiplex PCR; TCRdb lists only in-frame clones, some missing. Among some 48,000 clones, about three quarters were seen once, and the ten largest hold more than 10%. Time point denoted: week 35, safety follow-up. Every single dose of the vaccine, 300 ug of mutant IDH1 20-mer peptide, came with topical imiquimod. The CDR3 length is 16 residues. V was cut by 4 bases and J by 0 bases, with 10 bases left in between. CDR1 SNHLY and CDR2 FYNNEI come from the germline V gene. The sample here was PBMCs, taken from a glioma patient whose treatment included an IDH1 peptide vaccine. This rearrangement joins TRBV2 to TRBJ2-6, with a tentative D call TRBD1 (5 bases). The TCR originated in a man aged 35 to 55 with glioma. The DNA of the CDR3 is TGTGCCAGCAGTGCGGACACCTCCTCTGGGGCCAACGTCCTGACTTTC. Its translation is CASSADTSSGANVLTF.